The 9 T cell receptor beta chains presented below share a single source sample, sequenced in a study of shared T cell receptors in the human thymus. TCRdb's copy holds only in-frame clones and misses some; the assay was immunoSEQ multiplex PCR. The data contain 700,000 or so clones, roughly 85% of them seen just once; the ten biggest clones take up about 0.0098%. This same sample was also taken into another study, of human thymus T cells.

The sequencing input was thymocytes. These receptors were obtained from a girl under two years old with a congenital heart defect.

The V and J genes are TRBV19 and TRBJ2-6; weak D call: TRBD2 (6 bases). Germline V gene sequence: CDR1 LNHDA, CDR2 SQIVND (reference sequence). The CDR3 consists of 19 residues. V was cut by 6 bases and J by 0 bases, with 21 bases left in between. CDR3: CASSNHWGDPDSGANVLTF. The CDR3 DNA reads as TGTGCCAGTAGCAATCACTGGGGGGACCCGGACTCTGGGGCCAACGTCCTGACTTTC.

The CDR3 DNA sequence: TGCGCCAGCAGCCAAGGGGTAAGGGACAGGGACCCTGGCACTGAAGCTTTCTTT. Its protein product is CASSQGVRDRDPGTEAFF. This chain joins TRBV4-1 and TRBJ1-1, with TRBD1 matching over 9 bases. Germline V lookup: CDR1 MGHRA, CDR2 YSYEKL. This CDR3 is 18 amino acids long. Losses at the gene ends were 1 base for V and 4 bases for J; bases not matched to a gene: 13.

This chain joins TRBV27 and TRBJ1-5, with D perhaps TRBD1 (5 bases). V gave up 8 bases and J gave up 3 bases, with 14 bases separating them. This CDR3 has 14 amino acids. In germline, CDR1 is MNHEY, CDR2 SMNVEV (reference sequence). Here the CDR3 DNA reads TGTGCCAGCGCCCGGGGGGGGGACAATCAGCCCCAGCATTTT. It is translated as CASARGGDNQPQHF.

Concerning this clone itself: Relative to the germline gene, one junction end is altered; a read error may explain this. The chain employs TRBV6-6 and TRBJ2-7; 8 bases match TRBD1. CDR1 MNHNY and CDR2 SVGAGI come from the germline V gene (reference sequence). CDR3 length: 15 amino acids. Here the CDR3 reads CASTSGQGRSFEQYF. The CDR3 DNA reads as TGTGCCAGCACCTCTGGACAGGGCCGATCCTTCGAGCAGTACTTC.

The chain has TRBV5-1 and TRBJ1-2; tentative D call: TRBD1 (5 bases). Germline CDR1 reads SGHRS; CDR2 reads YFSETQ. The CDR3 covers 15 residues. V gave up 0 bases and J gave up 4 bases, with 13 bases separating them. CDR3 in DNA: TGCGCCAGCAGCTTGGTACCAGGGTCCGGCTATGGCTACACCTTC. Amino acid sequence: CASSLVPGSGYGYTF.

This chain links TRBV30 with TRBJ1-2; a weak D match, TRBD1 (5 bases). Germline V gives CDR1 GTSNPN, CDR2 SVGIG (reference sequence). The CDR3 consists of 16 residues. Trimming cost V 4 bases and J 0 bases, with 18 bases left between them. The CDR3 bases are TGTGCCTGGAACCCCCGTGTGGGGCCCACTAACTATGGCTACACCTTC. Protein product: CAWNPRVGPTNYGYTF. Looking up the rest from reference TRBV30 and TRBJ1-2 gives the full variable domain: SQTIHQWPATLVQPVGSPLSLECTVEGTSNPNLYWYRQAAGRGLQLLFYSVGIGQISSEVPQNLSASRPQDRQFILSSKKLLLSDSGFYLCAWNPRVGPTNYGYTFGSGTRLTVV.

This clone was picked up one time. The V and J genes are TRBV5-1 and TRBJ2-1, with 13 nucleotides matching TRBD2. The germline CDR1 and CDR2 sequences are SGHRS and YFSETQ. CDR3 length: 19 residues. The ends lost 0 bases at V and 7 bases at J; junction bases unmatched: 13. The CDR3 loop is CASSLASGLAGRLENEQFF. The CDR3 DNA sequence: TGCGCCAGCAGCTTGGCGTCGGGACTAGCGGGGAGATTGGAGAATGAGCAGTTCTTC.

The V gene is TRBV25-1, the J gene TRBJ2-7, with TRBD2 identical over 7 bases. CDR1 is MGHDK and CDR2 is SYGVNS in the germline V gene. Trimming at V came to 4 bases and at J to 1 base, leaving 4 bases not matched to a gene. The CDR3 runs to 14 residues. This chain's CDR3 is CASSAGRESYEQYF. The DNA for the CDR3 is TGTGCCAGCAGTGCTGGGAGGGAATCCTACGAGCAGTACTTC.

V is TRBV7-9 and J is TRBJ2-1; tentative D call: TRBD1 (5 bases). Trimming cost V 1 base and J 0 bases, with 13 bases left between them. This CDR3 is 17 amino acids long. The germline V gene encodes CDR1 SEHNR and CDR2 FQNEAQ (reference sequence). This CDR3 reads CASSLEGVGGSYNEQFF. The CDR3 DNA reads as TGTGCCAGCAGCTTAGAAGGGGTGGGCGGCTCCTACAATGAGCAGTTCTTC.